This TCR beta chain was sequenced in a study of blood T cells in healthy people across ages. Study-wide points: Both naive CD4+ cell counts and diversity were greater in long-lived donors than in aged donors.

Next came a second PCR, run for about 6 to 11 cycles, which used a sample-barcoded 5' primer along with a J-beta primer mix. Each cDNA molecule was tagged by a template-switch adaptor with 12 random nucleotides. In TCRdb, the 5' RACE reads were re-called with MiXCR into one record per CDR3 protein. The sample yields about 1,800,000 distinct CDR3 sequences, 25% to 30% seen once. This clonotype was seen just once. Its matching antigen is unknown. PBMCs numbering at least 7 million were isolated per sample. The clonotype was recovered from a woman between 25 and 40 years old in good health. The source material was blood.

As DNA, the CDR3 is TGCAGTGCTAGAGATTTTTGGAGCGGTGACACCGGGGAGCTGTTTTTT. This encodes CSARDFWSGDTGELFF. The chain joins TRBV20-1 to TRBJ2-2; TRBD2 might be the D (5 bases). The ends were cut back, 0 bases at V and 3 bases at J, with 14 bases in the middle. The CDR3 spans 16 residues. Germline CDR1 DFQATT, CDR2 SNEGSKA (reference sequence).